One and the same sample provided the 11 T cell receptor beta chains below, sequenced in a study of regulatory T cells in long-lasting Graves disease. Construction of the TCR beta libraries employed iRepertoire HTBI primers in conjunction with Arm-PCR of CDR3 regions. In TCRdb, the multiplex PCR reads were re-called with MiXCR into one record per CDR3 protein. The sample includes approximately 440,000 distinct CDR3 sequences, about a sixth of them seen just once. Time point: newly diagnosed GD, antithyroid drugs for less than 3 months. The authors made the TCR library using RNA they extracted from PBMCs. The sample also formed part of further work on T cells in Graves' hyperthyroidism and ophthalmopathy.

The material was peripheral blood mononuclear cells (PBMCs), obtained at new diagnosis, from a patient treated with antithyroid drugs. The receptors originated from a man aged 35 to 55 with Graves disease.

The chain carries TRBV6-2 or TRBV6-3 and TRBJ2-1; D gene ambiguous. Germline values: CDR1 MNHEY, CDR2 SVGEGT. The V end lost 5 bases, the J end lost 1 base, and 21 bases lay between the germline ends. The CDR3 is 18 amino acids. The CDR3 region is CASSALAAVTSSYNEQFF. Here the CDR3 DNA reads TGTGCCAGCAGTGCGCTGGCCGCGGTAACGTCGTCCTACAATGAGCAGTTCTTC.

A remark on this clonotype: Germline and junction disagree at one end, which may indicate a read error. The rearrangement uses TRBV3-1 and TRBJ2-3, with TRBD1 matching 8 bases. The CDR3 totals 16 residues. The germline CDR1 and CDR2 sequences are LGHDT and YNNKEL (reference sequence). The CDR3 DNA follows: TGTACCAGCAGCCGGAATACAGGGGGTGGCCGAGATACGCAGTATTTT. Protein product: CTSSRNTGGGRDTQYF.

In its sample, this clonotype was seen many times. One end of the junction is discordant with germline, which a read error may explain. DNA for the CDR3: TGTGCCAGCAGCTTGACAGGGGACTATGGCTACACCTTC. It codes for CASSLTGDYGYTF. This chain joins TRBV5-1 and TRBJ1-2; 8 positions match TRBD1. Germline V gives CDR1 SGHRS, CDR2 YFSETQ. The CDR3 is 13 amino acids.

The table lists this clonotype with a count of one. The V gene is TRBV20-1, the J gene TRBJ2-6, with 9 bases identical to TRBD1. Germline V CDR1 and CDR2: DFQATT, SNEGSKA (reference sequence). V trimming: 8 bases; J trimming: 3 bases; junction bases outside the gene matches: 5. CDR3 length: 14 amino acids. The DNA for the CDR3 is TGCAGTCCGGGACAGGGTGGTGGGGCCAACGTCCTGACTTTC. Translating it yields CSPGQGGGANVLTF.

This clonotype has at least ten counts. The chain uses TRBV2 and TRBJ2-7; no reliable D call. Germline assignment: CDR1 SNHLY and CDR2 FYNNEI. V was shortened by 1 base and J by 2 bases, with 3 bases between the two germline ends. The CDR3 covers 12 residues. DNA of the CDR3: TGTGCCAGCAGTGAAGGACCCTACGAGCAGTACTTC. Protein product: CASSEGPYEQYF. The full variable domain, with the rest looked up from reference TRBV2 and TRBJ2-7, is EPEVTQTPSHQVTQMGQEVILRCVPISNHLYFYWYRQILGQKVEFLVSFYNNEISEKSEIFDDQFSVERPDGSNFTLKIRSTKLEDSAMYFCASSEGPYEQYFGPGTRLTVT.

This clonotype was observed a few times. The J gene is TRBJ2-3, the V gene TRBV29-1; D not certain. Germline V gives CDR1 SQVTM, CDR2 ANQGSEA. The length of the CDR3 is 11 residues. Trimming cost V 5 bases and J 5 bases, with 8 bases left between them. The chain's CDR3 is CSVQPKDTQYF. Here the CDR3 DNA reads TGCAGCGTTCAACCGAAAGATACGCAGTATTTT.

The chain recombines TRBV20-1 with TRBJ2-1, with D uncertain. Germline V gene lookup returns CDR1 DFQATT and CDR2 SNEGSKA (reference sequence). The length of the CDR3 is 10 residues. The CDR3 region is CSANYNEQFF. The CDR3, as DNA: TGCAGCGCCAATTACAATGAGCAGTTCTTC.

This clonotype was observed many times. The chain carries TRBV7-9 and TRBJ1-1, with D perhaps matching TRBD1 (6 bases). CDR1 and CDR2 from the germline V gene are SEHNR and FQNEAQ (reference sequence). This CDR3 is built from 13 residues. Between the trimmed V and J ends, which lost 7 bases and 1 base, there was a span of 10 bases. The CDR3 is CASIRGQNTEAFF. DNA of the CDR3: TGTGCCAGCATCCGGGGACAGAACACTGAAGCTTTCTTT.

This clonotype was recorded many times. This chain links TRBV10-1 with TRBJ2-3, with a possible D match to TRBD2 (5 bases). Germline assignment: CDR1 WNHNN and CDR2 SYGVQD (reference sequence). V lost 7 bases and J lost 2, with 22 bases in between. The CDR3 extends over 17 amino acids. CDR3 protein: CASKTYRARENTDTQYF. CDR3 DNA sequence: TGCGCCAGCAAGACTTACAGAGCGAGGGAAAACACAGATACGCAGTATTTT.

The gene calls are TRBV6-9 and TRBJ2-3; D gene unclear. V was pared by 3 bases and J by 6 bases, with 10 bases between. The CDR3 covers 13 residues. CDR1 is MNHGY and CDR2 is SVAAGI in the germline V gene. The CDR3 is CASSYSSDDTQYF. The DNA for the CDR3 is TGTGCCAGCAGTTACTCCTCTGATGATACGCAGTATTTT.

This clonotype has ten or more counts. This chain joins TRBV18 and TRBJ1-1; D not certain. The CDR3 runs 14 residues. The germline V gene has CDR1 KGHSH and CDR2 LQKENI. Trimming took off 0 bases at V and 3 bases at J, with 8 bases between the two ends. The CDR3 region is CASSPPASDTEAFF. CDR3 DNA: TGTGCCAGCTCACCACCCGCTTCGGACACTGAAGCTTTCTTT.